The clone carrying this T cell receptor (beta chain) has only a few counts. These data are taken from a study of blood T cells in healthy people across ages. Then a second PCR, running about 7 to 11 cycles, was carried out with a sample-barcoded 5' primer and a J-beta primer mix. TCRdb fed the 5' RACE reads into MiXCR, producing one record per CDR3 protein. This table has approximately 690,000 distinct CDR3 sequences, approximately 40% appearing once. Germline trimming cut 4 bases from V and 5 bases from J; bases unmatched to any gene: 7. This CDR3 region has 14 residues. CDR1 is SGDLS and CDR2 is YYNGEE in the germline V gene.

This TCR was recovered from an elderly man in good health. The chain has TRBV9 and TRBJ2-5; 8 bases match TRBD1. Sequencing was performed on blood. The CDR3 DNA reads TGTGCCAGCAGCCCAAGACAGGGGTACGAGACCCAGTACTTC. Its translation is CASSPRQGYETQYF.